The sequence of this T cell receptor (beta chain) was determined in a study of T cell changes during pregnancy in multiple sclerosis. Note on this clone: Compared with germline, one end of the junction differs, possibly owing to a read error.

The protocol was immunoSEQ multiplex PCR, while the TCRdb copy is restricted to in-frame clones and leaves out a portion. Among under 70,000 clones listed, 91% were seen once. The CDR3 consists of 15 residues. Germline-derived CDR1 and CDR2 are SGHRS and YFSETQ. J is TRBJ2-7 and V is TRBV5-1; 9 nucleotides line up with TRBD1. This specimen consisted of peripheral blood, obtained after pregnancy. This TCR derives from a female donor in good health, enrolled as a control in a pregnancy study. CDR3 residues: CASSLGTGASSEQYF. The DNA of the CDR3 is TGCGCCAGCAGCTTGGGGACAGGGGCCTCCTCCGAGCAGTACTTC.